This T cell receptor (beta chain) is from a study of T cells in tumors after PD-1 blockade. TCRdb keeps only in-frame clones here, not all; method: immunoSEQ multiplex PCR. This table has 3,500 to 4,500 clones, 65% to 75% appearing once. This clonotype was sampled from a human donor with basal cell carcinoma. The specimen was tumor tissue, collected before anti-PD-1 treatment.

The DNA of the CDR3 is TGTGCCAGCAGCTCCTTCGACAGGGACCGATCACCCCTCCACTTT. It codes for CASSSFDRDRSPLHF. This chain links TRBV7-2 with TRBJ1-6; 7 bases agree with TRBD1. V shed 4 bases and J 10 bases; nucleotides not matched to a gene: 10. From germline, CDR1 is SGHTA and CDR2 FQGNSA. This CDR3 is built from 15 residues.